The rows below give T cell receptor beta chains drawn from one sample of a study of identical twins. TCRdb re-called the 5' RACE reads through MiXCR, storing one row per CDR3 protein. There are 1,800,000 or so distinct CDR3 sequences in the sample; about 32% occur only once, and around 0.3% lies in the top ten. Sequencing used cord blood. These receptors came from a newborn girl in good health. The CDR3 runs from the conserved cysteine through the conserved F or W. A D gene is named only where the DNA matches it firmly. Clone size is given for some rows only: seen once, a few or many times, or a class if the clone is expanded.

size: NA; V: TRBV6-1; length: 18; D: TRBD2; J: TRBJ2-3; DNA: TGTGCCAGCAGCCTCGGACTAGCGGGGGGGCCTTTCACAGATACGCAGTATTTT; CDR3: CASSLGLAGGPFTDTQYF
size: few; V: TRBV6-6; length: 17; D: TRBD2; J: TRBJ2-3; DNA: TGTGCCAGCAGTTACTTTCTAGCGGGAGTGACCACAGATACGCAGTATTTT; CDR3: CASSYFLAGVTTDTQYF
size: many; V: TRBV2; length: 12; D: NA; J: TRBJ2-1; DNA: TGTGCCAGCAGTGAGACAGTCGAGGAGCAGTTCTTC; CDR3: CASSETVEEQFF
size: few; V: TRBV5-1; length: 13; D: NA; J: TRBJ2-7; DNA: TGCGCCAGCAGCTTGAGGCCCCCCTACGAGCAGTACTTC; CDR3: CASSLRPPYEQYF
size: few; V: TRBV20-1; length: 13; D: NA; J: TRBJ2-5; DNA: TGCAGTGCTTTGGTAGTGGGGCAAGAGACCCAGTACTTC; CDR3: CSALVVGQETQYF
size: few; V: TRBV20-1; length: 16; D: NA; J: TRBJ2-5; DNA: TGCAGTGCTAGAGATGCCCAGGACCTTCCAAAAGAGACCCAGTACTTC; CDR3: CSARDAQDLPKETQYF
size: few; V: TRBV5-6; length: 15; D: TRBD2; J: TRBJ2-7; DNA: TGTGCCAGCAGCTCGGTCTTAGCGGGAGGCTACGAGCAGTACTTC; CDR3: CASSSVLAGGYEQYF
size: NA; V: TRBV5-1; length: 15; D: NA; J: TRBJ1-5; DNA: TGCGCCAGCAGCTTGGGGATGTATAGCAATCAGCCCCAGCATTTT; CDR3: CASSLGMYSNQPQHF
size: NA; V: TRBV12-3/TRBV12-4; length: 13; D: TRBD2; J: TRBJ2-1; DNA: TGTTCCAGCAGTTTAACGGAGGGACTAGCTCAGTTCTTC; CDR3: CSSSLTEGLAQFF
size: few; V: TRBV12-3/TRBV12-4; length: 15; D: TRBD2; J: TRBJ2-3; DNA: TGTGCCAGCAGTTGGGGACTAGCAGACACAGATACGCAGTATTTT; CDR3: CASSWGLADTDTQYF
size: few; V: TRBV10-3; length: 15; D: TRBD1; J: TRBJ1-1; DNA: TGTGCCATCAGTGTGGGGACAGCGGCTAACACTGAAGCTTTCTTT; CDR3: CAISVGTAANTEAFF
size: few; V: TRBV4-1; length: 15; D: TRBD2; J: TRBJ2-3; DNA: TGCGCCAGCACCTCACTAGCGGGAGTCACAGATACGCAGTATTTT; CDR3: CASTSLAGVTDTQYF
size: few; V: TRBV4-1; length: 17; D: NA; J: TRBJ2-3; DNA: TGCGCCAGCAGCCGAGGGAGGTCCGCTAGTGGCACAGATACGCAGTATTTT; CDR3: CASSRGRSASGTDTQYF
size: few; V: TRBV11-1; length: 16; D: TRBD1; J: TRBJ2-7; DNA: TGTGCCAGCAGCTTTTATCCCCGGACAGGCTCCTACGAGCAGTACTTC; CDR3: CASSFYPRTGSYEQYF
size: many; V: TRBV24-1; length: 14; D: TRBD2; J: TRBJ2-3; DNA: TGTGCCACCAGTGATTTGGGGAGGGGAGATACGCAGTATTTT; CDR3: CATSDLGRGDTQYF
size: NA; V: TRBV28; length: 17; D: NA; J: TRBJ2-5; DNA: TGTGCCAGCAGTCCCGAAGCGGGCAGGGCCTTCCAAGAGACCCAGTACTTC; CDR3: CASSPEAGRAFQETQYF
size: many; V: TRBV28; length: 15; D: TRBD1; J: TRBJ2-7; DNA: TGTGCCAGCAGTTTGCCCGGGACAGGTCCCTACGAGCAGTACTTC; CDR3: CASSLPGTGPYEQYF
size: NA; V: TRBV12-3/TRBV12-4; length: 17; D: TRBD1; J: TRBJ2-7; DNA: TGTGCCAGCAGGCATGACAGGGGCCCTTACCGCGCCTACGAGCAGTACTTC; CDR3: CASRHDRGPYRAYEQYF
size: few; V: TRBV7-9; length: 16; D: TRBD2; J: TRBJ2-7; DNA: TGTGCCAGCAGCGGAAGACGGACTAGCGGGTCCTACGAGCAGTACTTC; CDR3: CASSGRRTSGSYEQYF
size: few; V: TRBV7-9; length: 15; D: NA; J: TRBJ2-5; DNA: TGTGCCAGCAGCTTAGCGGACTACGGGACTGAGACCCAGTACTTC; CDR3: CASSLADYGTETQYF
size: NA; V: TRBV13; length: 14; D: TRBD2; J: TRBJ2-1; DNA: TGTGCCAGCACCCGGGGGGACTCCTACAATGAGCAGTTCTTC; CDR3: CASTRGDSYNEQFF
size: many; V: TRBV2; length: 11; D: NA; J: TRBJ1-2; DNA: TGTGCCAGCAGTGAACTCTATGGCTACACCTTC; CDR3: CASSELYGYTF